The 14 T cell receptor beta chains presented below share a single source sample, sequenced in a study of T cell responses to AZD1222 COVID-19 vaccine. Clones were sequenced by immunoSEQ multiplex PCR, and TCRdb holds only the in-frame ones, with some missing. The sample includes 110,000 or so clones, 80% to 90% of them seen just once. Sequenced material: peripheral blood, taken 28 days after the second AZD1222 dose. The origin of the receptors is an adult who received the AZD1222 COVID-19 vaccine.

The table lists this clone with a count of one. V usage is TRBV27 and J usage is TRBJ1-6, with D maybe TRBD1 (5 bases). This CDR3 comprises 13 residues. The V gene's germline CDR1 is MNHEY and CDR2 SMNVEV (reference sequence). V gave up 8 bases and J gave up 9 bases, with 14 bases separating them. The CDR3 spells CASAQGIGSPLHF. The CDR3 DNA sequence: TGTGCCAGCGCCCAGGGAATCGGTTCACCCCTCCACTTT.

V gene TRBV4-2 combines with J gene TRBJ1-2; D might be TRBD1 (6 bases). Trimming removed 0 bases from V and 4 bases from J, with 15 bases in between. The CDR3 covers 16 residues. Germline assignment: CDR1 LGHNA and CDR2 YNFKEQ. The CDR3 spells CASSQDWGQSFYGYTF. The CDR3 DNA sequence: TGTGCCAGCAGCCAAGATTGGGGGCAAAGTTTCTATGGCTACACCTTC.

V is TRBV9 and J is TRBJ2-3; a weak D match, TRBD1 (5 bases). CDR1 is SGDLS and CDR2 is YYNGEE in the germline V gene. Trimming shortened V by 4 bases and J by 3 bases, and 15 bases separated the two germline ends. The CDR3 is 15 amino acids. CDR3 region: CASSPGKGWTDTQYF. CDR3 in DNA: TGTGCCAGCAGCCCCGGTAAGGGGTGGACAGATACGCAGTATTTT.

The V gene is TRBV11-1, the J gene TRBJ2-3, with D perhaps matching TRBD2 (6 bases). CDR3 size: 16 residues. Trimming took 2 bases from V and 6 from J, leaving 18 bases between them. The germline CDR1 and CDR2 sequences are SGHAT and FQDESV (reference sequence). As DNA, the CDR3 is TGTGCCAGCAGCTTACGCCGGGACTTTCAGTCGGATACGCAGTATTTT. Its translation is CASSLRRDFQSDTQYF.

V and J are TRBV3-1 (or the pseudogene TRBV3-2) and TRBJ1-2, with D unresolved. The CDR3 loop spans 15 amino acids. Trimming took off 4 bases at V and 7 bases at J, with 19 bases between the two ends. Germline V gene data show CDR1 as LGHDT and CDR2 as YNNKEL (reference sequence). The CDR3, as DNA: TGTGCCAGCAGCCCCCAAGGAGCGGGGTTAGGTGGCTACACCTTC. Residues: CASSPQGAGLGGYTF.

This clone was counted a few times. The V call is TRBV4-2, the J call TRBJ1-2, with 8 bases lining up with TRBD1. Germline-derived CDR1 and CDR2 are LGHNA and YNFKEQ. The CDR3 spans 17 residues. Germline trimming cut 0 bases from V and 5 bases from J; bases unmatched to any gene: 11. CDR3 bases: TGTGCCAGCAGCCAAGATCCGATGGGGGGACAGGTATATGGCTACACCTTC. Its translation is CASSQDPMGGQVYGYTF.

CDR3 protein: CASKGQGVNEQFF. The CDR3 DNA reads as TGTGCCAGCAAGGGACAGGGGGTAAATGAGCAGTTCTTC. The chain recombines TRBV6-5 with TRBJ2-1; 11 bases map to TRBD1. CDR3 size: 13 residues. J gave up 7 bases and V 7 bases, and 3 bases lay outside the gene matches. Germline V gene data show CDR1 as MNHEY and CDR2 as SVGAGI.

This clone was counted a few times. V is TRBV30 and J is TRBJ1-6, with TRBD1 identical over 9 bases. The CDR3 loop spans 16 amino acids. The junction had 7 bases not matched to a gene; V was cut back by 3 bases and J by 4 bases. The germline V gene has CDR1 GTSNPN and CDR2 SVGIG (reference sequence). This CDR3 reads CAWSDAGQGYNSPLHF. CDR3 sequence (DNA): TGTGCCTGGAGCGACGCAGGACAGGGGTATAATTCACCCCTCCACTTT.

The chain joins TRBV21-1 to TRBJ2-3; the tabulated D call, TRBD1, remains unverified against the DNA. TRBV21-1 is assigned pseudogene status. This CDR3 contains 15 residues. CDR3 sequence: CASSKDRGGTDTQYF. Here the CDR3 DNA reads TGTGCCAGCAGCAAGGACAGGGGAGGCACAGATACGCAGTATTTT.

V is TRBV24-1 and J is TRBJ1-4; D is possibly TRBD1 (5 bases). Trimming removed 7 bases from V and 13 bases from J, with 24 bases in between. Looked up from germline, CDR1 is KGHDR and CDR2 is SFDVKD. CDR3 length: 15 amino acids. Written as DNA, the CDR3 is TGTGCCACCAGGCCGAGGGGCGGAAGAGGAATCGGACTGTTTTTT. It encodes CATRPRGGRGIGLFF.

V and J are TRBV19 and TRBJ2-7; no clear D gene. V was shortened by 5 bases and J by 3 bases, with 11 bases between the two germline ends. This CDR3 spans 13 amino acids. Germline CDR1 reads LNHDA; CDR2 reads SQIVND (reference sequence). The CDR3 spells CASSPSWGYEQYF. DNA for the CDR3: TGTGCCAGTAGTCCCAGTTGGGGCTACGAGCAGTACTTC.

The CDR3 here is CASSPPDLQLFF. For the CDR3, the DNA is TGTGCCAGCAGCCCCCCGGACCTTCAGCTGTTTTTT. The rearrangement links TRBV7-9 to TRBJ2-2; D gene ambiguous. V lost 5 bases to trimming and J lost 12 bases, with 13 bases between them. Per the germline V gene, CDR1 is SEHNR and CDR2 is FQNEAQ (reference sequence). This CDR3 has 12 amino acids.

This chain links TRBV30 with TRBJ1-5; tentative D call: TRBD1 (6 bases). The ends were cut back, 3 bases at V and 2 bases at J, with 11 bases in the middle. The CDR3 runs 14 residues. Per the germline V gene, CDR1 is GTSNPN and CDR2 is SVGIG (reference sequence). Written as DNA, the CDR3 is TGTGCCTGGAGCGGGGGCTGGGGCAATCAGCCCCAGCATTTT. This sequence encodes CAWSGGWGNQPQHF.

The chain combines TRBV6-5 with TRBJ2-7, with 8 nucleotides matching TRBD1. Unmatched junction bases numbered 6, after V lost 2 bases and J lost 3 bases. Germline CDR1 and CDR2: MNHEY and SVGAGI. The length of the CDR3 is 15 residues. CDR3 region: CASSYGQGSLYEQYF. Here the CDR3 DNA reads TGTGCCAGCAGTTACGGACAGGGTTCACTCTACGAGCAGTACTTC.